The 22 T cell receptor beta chains in this list originate from one sample, sequenced in a study of blood T cell repertoires in COVID-19. Here immunoSEQ multiplex PCR was the method, and the copy in TCRdb shows in-frame clones only, minus some. The table has more than 150,000 clones, almost 90% seen once. What was sequenced was peripheral blood. These TCRs come from a man aged 45-65 years with acute or convalescent COVID-19.

As to this clone: The junction differs from germline at one of its ends, possibly a read error. This chain connects TRBV5-6 to TRBJ1-1; perhaps TRBD1 as D (6 bases). The germline gives CDR1 SGHDT, CDR2 YYEEEE. The CDR3 extends over 15 amino acids. CDR3: CASSPPGARNSEAFF. The CDR3, as DNA: TGTGCCAGCAGCCCCCCAGGGGCGAGGAACTCTGAAGCTTTCTTT.

The chain couples TRBV7-9 to TRBJ2-5; D uncertain. Germline V gene lookup returns CDR1 SEHNR and CDR2 FQNEAQ (reference sequence). The CDR3 has 13 residues. Trimming removed 1 base at V and 5 bases at J, with 8 bases between. The CDR3 DNA follows: TGTGCCAGCAGCTTAGAGCCATGGGAGACCCAGTACTTC. Residues: CASSLEPWETQYF.

This chain uses TRBV19 with TRBJ1-1, with 9 bases fitting TRBD1. The V and J ends lost 8 bases and 5 bases, in that order; junction bases with no gene match: 12. The CDR3 runs to 15 residues. The germline V gene encodes CDR1 LNHDA and CDR2 SQIVND (reference sequence). The CDR3 nucleotides read TGTGCCAGTCCTCCATCGACAGGGGGTGTGACTGAAGCTTTCTTT. This gives the protein CASPPSTGGVTEAFF.

V is TRBV9 and J is TRBJ2-3; 11 bases map to TRBD2. Germline V CDR1 and CDR2: SGDLS, YYNGEE. The CDR3 totals 18 residues. Losses at the gene ends were 5 bases for V and 0 bases for J; bases not matched to a gene: 11. Written as DNA, the CDR3 is TGTGCCAGCAGTGCCACTAGCGGGAGTGGCTACAGCACAGATACGCAGTATTTT. Amino acids: CASSATSGSGYSTDTQYF.

This rearrangement joins TRBV10-3 to TRBJ2-7; TRBD1 is a possible D gene (5 bases). CDR1 is ENHRY, CDR2 SYGVKD, per germline. The CDR3 sequence is 14 residues long. The V and J ends lost 2 bases and 3 bases respectively, with 11 bases between them. CDR3: CAISESLRVYEQYV. In DNA, the CDR3 is TGTGCCATCAGTGAGAGCCTCAGGGTCTACGAGCAGTACGTC.

In the case of this clone: This sample includes further DNA sequences coding for the same CDR3. V and J are TRBV9 and TRBJ2-1; D uncertain. Trimming took 0 bases from V and 4 from J, leaving 8 bases between them. CDR1 and CDR2 (germline): SGDLS, YYNGEE. The CDR3 totals 14 residues. CDR3: CASSVGTAYNEQFF. The CDR3 nucleotides are TGTGCCAGCAGCGTAGGTACAGCTTACAATGAGCAGTTCTTC.

J is TRBJ1-4 and V is TRBV28, with D perhaps matching TRBD1 (5 bases). This CDR3 has 16 residues. Germline CDR1 is MDHEN and CDR2 is SYDVKM. Trimming stripped 3 bases from V and 1 base from J, with 12 bases between. The CDR3 nucleotides are TGTGCCAGCAGTTTCGGAGGGGTAGTAACTAATGAAAAACTGTTTTTT. The encoded protein is CASSFGGVVTNEKLFF.

The CDR3 spells CASSPRAGELFF. The DNA of the CDR3 is TGTGCCAGCAGCCCGAGGGCTGGGGAGCTGTTTTTT. The rearrangement links TRBV9 to TRBJ2-2, with D tentatively TRBD2 (5 bases). The germline CDR1 and CDR2 sequences are SGDLS and YYNGEE. CDR3 length equals 12 residues. The V gene lost 4 bases and the J gene lost 8 bases, with 9 bases spanning the gap.

CDR3 residues: CASSRGHSYNEQFF. CDR3 sequence (DNA): TGTGCCAGCAGCCGCGGACACAGCTACAATGAGCAGTTCTTC. V usage is TRBV3-1 (or the pseudogene TRBV3-2) and J usage is TRBJ2-1, with D tentatively TRBD1 (5 bases). The V and J ends lost 4 bases and 3 bases respectively, with 10 bases between them. Germline CDR1 reads LGHDT; CDR2 reads YNNKEL (reference sequence). This CDR3 is built from 14 residues.

Points on this clone: Different DNA sequences within this sample yield the same CDR3. The V and J genes are TRBV18 and TRBJ1-1, with D unclear. V gave up 3 bases and J gave up 2 bases, with 7 bases separating them. Germline CDR1 KGHSH, CDR2 LQKENI. The CDR3 has 13 amino acids. CDR3 nucleotides: TGTGCCAGCTCACCGGGCAGAAACACTGAAGCTTTCTTT. It encodes CASSPGRNTEAFF. Combining the CDR3 with reference TRBV18 and TRBJ1-1 gives the whole variable domain NAGVMQNPRHLVRRRGQEARLRCSPMKGHSHVYWYRQLPEEGLKFMVYLQKENIIDESGMPKERFSAEFPKEGPSILRIQQVVRGDSAAYFCASSPGRNTEAFFGQGTRLTVV.

The chain has TRBV7-2 and TRBJ1-2; D not resolved. The CDR3 is 14 amino acids. Germline CDR1 and CDR2: SGHTA and FQGNSA. Trimming removed 0 bases from V and 8 bases from J, with 13 bases in between. This chain's CDR3 is CASSLAGDVGGYTF. The CDR3 nucleotides read TGTGCCAGCAGCTTAGCGGGAGACGTTGGGGGCTACACCTTC.

The rearrangement uses TRBV28 and TRBJ1-6, with no clear D. Germline lookup yields CDR1 MDHEN and CDR2 SYDVKM. Trimming removed 6 bases from V and 10 bases from J, with 19 bases in between. This CDR3 spans 15 amino acids. DNA of the CDR3: TGTGCCAGCAGCTCACCTACTTCCTTAGCCTCACCCCTCCACTTT. Protein product: CASSSPTSLASPLHF.

The J gene is TRBJ1-1, the V gene TRBV6-6, with D maybe TRBD1 (5 bases). Trimming shortened V by 0 bases and J by 6 bases, and 11 bases separated the two germline ends. The CDR3 contains 14 residues. Germline lookup yields CDR1 MNHNY and CDR2 SVGAGI (reference sequence). The CDR3 sequence: CASSYSGRWAEAFF. The DNA for the CDR3 is TGTGCCAGCAGTTACTCGGGGCGGTGGGCTGAAGCTTTCTTT.

This rearrangement joins TRBV10-2 to TRBJ1-2, with a tentative D call TRBD1 (6 bases). The germline V gene encodes CDR1 WSHSY and CDR2 SAAADI. Trimming pared 6 bases from V and 4 bases from J, leaving 12 bases between. CDR3 size: 13 residues. CDR3 sequence reads: CASRDRPSYGYTF. Here the CDR3 DNA reads TGCGCCAGCAGGGACAGACCTTCCTATGGCTACACCTTC.

A few counts support this clone. The chain couples TRBV7-9 to TRBJ1-4; D is possibly TRBD1 (5 bases). CDR3 size: 16 residues. Trimming stripped 2 bases from V and 6 bases from J, with 16 bases between. Per the germline V gene, CDR1 is SEHNR and CDR2 is FQNEAQ (reference sequence). CDR3 in amino acids: CASSLLGPNWDEKLFF. CDR3 DNA: TGTGCCAGCAGCTTATTGGGGCCGAATTGGGATGAAAAACTGTTTTTT.

This chain connects TRBV28 to TRBJ1-5; D gene uncertain. The CDR3 spans 16 residues. Germline CDR1 MDHEN, CDR2 SYDVKM. The V gene lost 7 bases and the J gene lost 2 bases, with 18 bases spanning the gap. Written as DNA, the CDR3 is TGTGCCAGCACTCCTTATTTTAGTAGAGGCAATCAGCCCCAGCATTTT. This translates into CASTPYFSRGNQPQHF. Using reference TRBV28 and TRBJ1-5 for the parts outside the CDR3, the full variable domain is DVKVTQSSRYLVKRTGEKVFLECVQDMDHENMFWYRQDPGLGLRLIYFSYDVKMKEKGDIPEGYSVSREKKERFSLILESASTNQTSMYLCASTPYFSRGNQPQHFGDGTRLSIL.

This chain connects TRBV6-5 to TRBJ1-2; a weak D match, TRBD1 (6 bases). Trimming shortened V by 2 bases and J by 8 bases, and 9 bases separated the two germline ends. This CDR3 region has 12 residues. Per germline, CDR1 MNHEY and CDR2 SVGAGI. The CDR3 reads CASSYPGQGYTF. The CDR3 DNA is TGTGCCAGCAGTTACCCTGGACAGGGCTACACCTTC.

This clone has only one observation. The chain employs TRBV27 and TRBJ2-3, with D maybe TRBD1 (5 bases). Germline V gives CDR1 MNHEY, CDR2 SMNVEV (reference sequence). CDR3 length equals 12 residues. V lost 8 bases and J lost 4, with 10 bases in between. The CDR3: CASSVGADTQYF. Written as DNA, the CDR3 is TGTGCCAGCTCAGTAGGGGCAGATACGCAGTATTTT.

This chain connects TRBV18 to TRBJ1-3; 7 bases are shared with TRBD1. The V segment lost 3 bases and the J segment 3 bases; nucleotides outside the gene matches: 5. The CDR3 consists of 15 residues. Per germline, CDR1 KGHSH and CDR2 LQKENI. CDR3 in DNA: TGTGCCAGCTCACCGTCTCAGGGGGTTGGAAACACCATATATTTT. Its protein is CASSPSQGVGNTIYF.

The rearrangement uses TRBV9 and TRBJ2-1, with TRBD2 identical over 8 bases. Losses at the gene ends were 3 bases for V and 3 bases for J; bases not matched to a gene: 14. Germline values: CDR1 SGDLS, CDR2 YYNGEE. The CDR3 has 18 residues. The CDR3 here is CASSEKWSVLADYNEQFF. The CDR3 DNA sequence: TGTGCCAGCAGCGAGAAGTGGTCGGTACTAGCGGACTACAATGAGCAGTTCTTC.

The chain carries TRBV27 and TRBJ1-1; TRBD1 agrees at 7 bases. J lost 5 bases, V lost 3 bases, and 12 bases had no gene match. The CDR3 sequence is 16 residues long. Germline values: CDR1 MNHEY, CDR2 SMNVEV (reference sequence). CDR3 in amino acids: CASSFNFRGAVTEAFF. The CDR3 DNA reads TGTGCCAGCAGTTTCAACTTCAGGGGGGCGGTAACTGAAGCTTTCTTT.

V usage is TRBV27 and J usage is TRBJ2-1; 10 bases are shared with TRBD2. The CDR3 runs 14 residues. With 6 bases clipped from V and 12 bases from J, the junction kept 11 bases outside the gene matches. Per the germline V gene, CDR1 is MNHEY and CDR2 is SMNVEV (reference sequence). CDR3 in DNA: TGTGCCAGCAGGGAAGCGGGAGGGGGGAAGGGGCAGTTCTTC. Residues: CASREAGGGKGQFF.